This T cell receptor (beta chain) was sequenced during a study of T-cell reconstitution after alpha-beta-depleted transplantation in children. Unique molecular identifiers were incorporated into the prepared TCRbeta library. TCRdb used MiXCR to reprocess the PCR reads, holding one entry per CDR3 protein. The sample lists 75,000 to 100,000 distinct CDR3 sequences, roughly 7.7% occurring once. V was trimmed by 4 bases and J by 7 bases, leaving 11 bases between them. The germline CDR1 and CDR2 sequences are SGHTA and FQGNSA. This CDR3 contains 12 residues. This clonotype has at least ten counts. The rearrangement links TRBV7-2 to TRBJ2-7, with D possibly being TRBD1 or TRBD2 (5 bases each). The origin of this receptor is a human donor who donated a stem cell graft to a child with congenital amegakaryocytic thrombocytopenia. This material consisted of PBMCs from the stem cell graft donor, taken from the stem cell graft. For the CDR3, the DNA is TGTGCCAGCAGCTCGGGGACCACTGAGCAGTACTTC. Its protein product is CASSSGTTEQYF.